The clone carrying this T cell receptor beta chain occurred many times. The antigen remains unidentified. Per germline, CDR1 MNHNS and CDR2 SASEGT. Trimming took 5 bases from V and 4 from J, leaving 16 bases between them. The CDR3 has 15 amino acids. Authors' analysis steps: The study took CDR3 differences across clinicopathological groups and made a distant-metastasis classifier for papillary thyroid cancer from them. TCRdb reprocessed the PCR reads via MiXCR. Clone size and V and J calls follow TCRdb, not the original study. This table holds about 92,000 clones, about 15% found once. This sample stems from a study of metastatic and nonmetastatic thyroid tumors. Study in general: Malignant and benign thyroid patients had repertoires compared in peripheral blood and tumor or nodule tissue. Study results and caveats: For both blood and tumor, malignant thyroid tumors reportedly showed significantly higher TCR beta diversity than benign nodules did.

Nobody among the patients had been given any treatment before thyroid surgery. The specimen sequenced was blood. The clonotype was recovered from a female donor with papillary thyroid cancer or a benign thyroid nodule (not recorded which). Some clones in this sample may be carry-over from other donors' samples. The rearrangement joins TRBV6-1 to TRBJ2-3, with D possibly TRBD2 on 8 matching bases. The CDR3 sequence is CASSFGRGLADTQYF. CDR3 sequence (DNA): TGTGCCAGCAGTTTCGGGAGGGGGCTAGCAGATACGCAGTATTTT.